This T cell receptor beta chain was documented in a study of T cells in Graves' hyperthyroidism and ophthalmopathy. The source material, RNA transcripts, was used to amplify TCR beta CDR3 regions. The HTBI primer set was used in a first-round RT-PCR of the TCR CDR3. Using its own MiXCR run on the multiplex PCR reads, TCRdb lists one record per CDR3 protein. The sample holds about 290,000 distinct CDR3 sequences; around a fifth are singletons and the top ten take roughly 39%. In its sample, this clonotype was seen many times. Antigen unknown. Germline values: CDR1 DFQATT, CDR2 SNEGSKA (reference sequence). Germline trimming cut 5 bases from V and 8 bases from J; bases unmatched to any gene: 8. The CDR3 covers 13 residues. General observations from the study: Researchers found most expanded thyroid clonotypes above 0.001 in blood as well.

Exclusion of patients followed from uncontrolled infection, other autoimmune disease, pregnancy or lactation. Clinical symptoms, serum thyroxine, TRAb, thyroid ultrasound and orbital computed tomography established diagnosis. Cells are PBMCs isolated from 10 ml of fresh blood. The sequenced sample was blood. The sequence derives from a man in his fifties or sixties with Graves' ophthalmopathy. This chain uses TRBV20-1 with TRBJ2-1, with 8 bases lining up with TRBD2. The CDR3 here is CSARIAGSDEQFF. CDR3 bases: TGCAGTGCTCGAATAGCGGGATCAGATGAGCAGTTCTTC.